These 26 T cell receptor beta chains share one sample of origin, sequenced in a study of radiation and T cells in renal cell carcinoma. The time point denotes: baseline pretreatment blood. Specified treatment: 15 Gy SBRT to primary tumor, nephrectomy 4 weeks later. Generated by immunoSEQ multiplex PCR, the TCRdb table keeps only in-frame clones and is missing some. The data contain just over 95,000 clones, approximately 86% of them singletons. This sample comprised blood, obtained from a patient whose treatment included radiotherapy and nephrectomy. The receptor set was obtained from a man aged 50-59 years with renal cell carcinoma.

This chain links TRBV6-5 with TRBJ2-6; D is undetermined. Trimming left V 6 bases short and J 0 bases short, with 3 bases between. The CDR3 has 13 amino acids. Germline V gene sequence: CDR1 MNHEY, CDR2 SVGAGI. The CDR3 nucleotides read TGTGCCAGCAGCGGCTCTGGGGCCAACGTCCTGACTTTC. As protein: CASSGSGANVLTF.

V usage is TRBV5-1 and J usage is TRBJ1-1; the D is unclear. The CDR3 totals 14 residues. Germline lookup yields CDR1 SGHRS and CDR2 YFSETQ. The V and J ends lost 3 bases and 3 bases respectively, with 12 bases between them. CDR3 bases: TGCGCCAGCAGCTCCGGAACTGTGGACACTGAAGCTTTCTTT. As protein: CASSSGTVDTEAFF.

The CDR3 spells CASSVEGQGDQPQHF. Written as DNA, the CDR3 is TGTGCCAGCAGCGTAGAAGGACAGGGCGATCAGCCCCAGCATTTT. This chain links TRBV9 with TRBJ1-5; 8 bases align to TRBD1. This CDR3 has 15 amino acids. Germline assignment: CDR1 SGDLS and CDR2 YYNGEE. V was clipped by 0 bases and J by 5 bases; unmatched bases: 4.

This chain connects TRBV7-2 to TRBJ1-6; no clear D gene. This CDR3 region has 14 residues. Germline values: CDR1 SGHTA, CDR2 FQGNSA. V was cut by 5 bases and J by 14 bases, with 19 bases left in between. CDR3 nucleotides: TGTGCCAGCAGCCACGACACGGCTCGAGGAACCCTCCACTTT. This gives the protein CASSHDTARGTLHF.

This clone was counted a single time. The chain combines TRBV10-1 with TRBJ2-7, with 11 bases that match TRBD1. There are 13 residues in the CDR3. V shed 2 bases, J shed 6 bases, and the junction held 0 bases outside the gene matches. Germline-derived CDR1 and CDR2 are WNHNN and SYGVQD (reference sequence). The CDR3 loop is CASSEGTGGEQYF. CDR3 coding DNA: TGCGCCAGCAGTGAGGGGACAGGGGGCGAGCAGTACTTC.

The CDR3 is CASTGQSDNQPQHF. The DNA for the CDR3 is TGTGCCAGCACGGGACAGTCGGACAATCAGCCCCAGCATTTT. The chain carries TRBV2 and TRBJ1-5; 7 positions match TRBD1. Unmatched junction bases numbered 6, after V lost 7 bases and J lost 3 bases. Germline V gene data show CDR1 as SNHLY and CDR2 as FYNNEI. The CDR3 is made up of 14 amino acids.

This clone appeared once. V is TRBV28 and J is TRBJ2-7; possibly TRBD1 for D (6 bases). The CDR3 loop spans 15 amino acids. Trimming removed 7 bases from V and 0 bases from J, with 16 bases in between. Germline CDR1 and CDR2: MDHEN and SYDVKM. The CDR3 loop reads CASTRTAMSSYEQYF. Written as DNA, the CDR3 is TGTGCCAGCACTCGGACAGCAATGAGCTCCTACGAGCAGTACTTC. Looking up the rest from reference TRBV28 and TRBJ2-7 gives the full variable domain: DVKVTQSSRYLVKRTGEKVFLECVQDMDHENMFWYRQDPGLGLRLIYFSYDVKMKEKGDIPEGYSVSREKKERFSLILESASTNQTSMYLCASTRTAMSSYEQYFGPGTRLTVT.

The CDR3 protein is CASSPGDRGLNTEAFF. CDR3 nucleotides: TGTGCCAGCAGCCCCGGGGACAGGGGGCTCAACACTGAAGCTTTCTTT. The V and J genes are TRBV7-9 and TRBJ1-1; 12 bases are shared with TRBD1. From germline, CDR1 is SEHNR and CDR2 FQNEAQ (reference sequence). V dropped 5 bases and J dropped 2; count of bases not matched to a gene: 6. The CDR3 has 16 residues.

The rearrangement links TRBV19 to TRBJ2-7; no clear D gene. V gave up 5 bases and J gave up 3 bases, with 17 bases separating them. The CDR3 sequence is 15 residues long. CDR1 and CDR2 from the germline V gene are LNHDA and SQIVND (reference sequence). The CDR3 sequence is CASSDRAQRSYEQYF. Written as DNA, the CDR3 is TGTGCCAGTAGTGACCGGGCTCAGAGGAGCTACGAGCAGTACTTC.

CDR3 loop: CASSVFSRNSGNTIYF. The CDR3 coding sequence is TGTGCCAGCAGTGTGTTTAGCCGAAACTCTGGAAACACCATATATTTT. This chain uses TRBV6-1 with TRBJ1-3; no clear D. Germline V gives CDR1 MNHNS, CDR2 SASEGT. This CDR3 has 16 amino acids. V gave up 4 bases and J gave up 0 bases, with 13 bases separating them.

The genes are TRBV10-3 and TRBJ2-7; no clear D gene. Trimming shortened V by 0 bases and J by 5 bases, and 2 bases separated the two germline ends. Germline assignment: CDR1 ENHRY and CDR2 SYGVKD. The CDR3 contains 11 residues. CDR3 sequence: CAISESHEQYF. The CDR3 bases are TGTGCCATCAGTGAGTCCCACGAGCAGTACTTC.

The genes are TRBV7-6 and TRBJ1-5, with a weak D call TRBD1 (5 bases). Germline CDR1 is SGHVS and CDR2 is FNYEAQ. Trimming stripped 6 bases from V and 5 bases from J, with 11 bases between. This CDR3 has 13 residues. CDR3 amino acids: CASSGTGDQPQHF. The CDR3, as DNA: TGTGCCAGCAGTGGGACGGGGGATCAGCCCCAGCATTTT.

The DNA for the CDR3 is TGTGCCAGCAGCGTAGATCTGTTTGAGGGACAGGATAATGAAAAACTGTTTTTT. This translates into CASSVDLFEGQDNEKLFF. The chain has TRBV9 and TRBJ1-4, with 8 nucleotides matching TRBD1. J gave up 4 bases and V 0 bases, and 11 bases lay outside the gene matches. The germline CDR1 and CDR2 sequences are SGDLS and YYNGEE. This CDR3 contains 18 residues. The full variable domain, completed using reference TRBV9 and TRBJ1-4, is DSGVTQTPKHLITATGQRVTLRCSPRSGDLSVYWYQQSLDQGLQFLIQYYNGEERAKGNILERFSAQQFPDLHSELNLSSLELGDSALYFCASSVDLFEGQDNEKLFFGSGTQLSVL.

The chain carries TRBV29-1 and TRBJ1-2; D is undetermined. V dropped 4 bases and J dropped 10 bases, with 4 bases sitting between them. The CDR3 sequence is 8 residues long. CDR1 is SQVTM and CDR2 is ANQGSEA in the germline V gene. The CDR3 region is CSVGDYTF. CDR3 coding DNA: TGCAGCGTTGGTGACTACACCTTC. The variable domain in full, completed from reference TRBV29-1 and TRBJ1-2, reads SAVISQKPSRDICQRGTSLTIQCQVDSQVTMMFWYRQQPGQSLTLIATANQGSEATYESGFVIDKFPISRPNLTFSTLTVSNMSPEDSSIYLCSVGDYTFGSGTRLTVV.

The chain recombines TRBV29-1 with TRBJ2-1; no clear D gene. Germline loops: CDR1 SQVTM, CDR2 ANQGSEA. CDR3 length equals 14 residues. Trimming pared 2 bases from V and 0 bases from J, leaving 8 bases between. The CDR3 DNA sequence: TGCAGCGTTGAAAGCTGGAGCTCCTACAATGAGCAGTTCTTC. Encoded protein: CSVESWSSYNEQFF.

The chain combines TRBV15 with TRBJ1-1; 8 bases are shared with TRBD1. V shed 3 bases, J shed 11 bases, and the junction held 11 bases outside the gene matches. CDR1 is LNHNV and CDR2 is YYDKDF in the germline V gene (reference sequence). The CDR3 length is 14 residues. The CDR3 protein is CATSSSDRGGWAFF. The CDR3 DNA reads TGTGCCACCAGCAGCTCCGACAGGGGCGGATGGGCTTTCTTT.

The chain is built from TRBV7-9 and TRBJ2-3; D is uncertain. Germline V gives CDR1 SEHNR, CDR2 FQNEAQ (reference sequence). The CDR3 has 14 amino acids. With 1 base removed from V and 3 bases from J, the gap between germline ends came to 8 bases. For the CDR3, the DNA is TGTGCCAGCAGCTTAGGGTCGCATACAGATACGCAGTATTTT. Its translation: CASSLGSHTDTQYF.

The CDR3 is CASRLGQFYEQYF. The CDR3 DNA reads as TGTGCCAGCAGATTGGGACAGTTCTACGAGCAGTACTTC. V is TRBV6-5 and J is TRBJ2-7, with TRBD1 matching 7 bases. Germline V lookup: CDR1 MNHEY, CDR2 SVGAGI. The CDR3 is 13 amino acids. The J segment lost 3 bases and the V segment lost 6 bases, leaving 5 bases of the junction unmatched.

The rearrangement uses TRBV6-1 and TRBJ1-4, with D possibly matching TRBD1 (6 bases). The V gene lost 4 bases and the J gene lost 1 base, with 10 bases spanning the gap. The germline gives CDR1 MNHNS, CDR2 SASEGT. This CDR3 has 15 residues. DNA of the CDR3: TGTGCCAGCAGTGCCGGGGGCGGAACTAATGAAAAACTGTTTTTT. Residues: CASSAGGGTNEKLFF.

V gene TRBV7-9 combines with J gene TRBJ2-1; 7 bases match TRBD1. Trimming removed 1 base from V and 7 bases from J; junction bases left unmatched: 1. Looked up from germline, CDR1 is SEHNR and CDR2 is FQNEAQ (reference sequence). The CDR3 has 13 residues. The CDR3 reads CASSLDRGNEQFF. The CDR3 bases are TGTGCCAGCAGCTTAGACAGGGGAAATGAGCAGTTCTTC.

The chain couples TRBV10-3 to TRBJ2-2; maybe TRBD1 (6 bases). This CDR3 has 12 residues. Looked up from germline, CDR1 is ENHRY and CDR2 is SYGVKD. Between the trimmed V and J ends, which lost 7 bases and 3 bases, there was a span of 6 bases. The CDR3 is CAITGDTGELFF. DNA for the CDR3: TGTGCCATCACAGGGGACACCGGGGAGCTGTTTTTT.

The chain joins TRBV11-2 to TRBJ2-3, with D hard to call. The CDR3 is 12 residues long. Trimming removed 5 bases at V and 3 bases at J, with 6 bases between. Germline-derived CDR1 and CDR2 are SGHAT and FQNNGV. The CDR3 nucleotides read TGTGCCAGCAGCGCCGGGACAGATACGCAGTATTTT. Its translation: CASSAGTDTQYF. Based on the CDR3 plus reference TRBV11-2 and TRBJ2-3, the full variable domain is EAGVAQSPRYKIIEKRQSVAFWCNPISGHATLYWYQQILGQGPKLLIQFQNNGVVDDSQLPKDRFSAERLKGVDSTLKIQPAKLEDSAVYLCASSAGTDTQYFGPGTRLTVL.

This clone has only a few counts. The junction departs from the called germline gene at one end, perhaps through a read error. The J gene is TRBJ2-5, the V gene TRBV7-7, with D unclear. The V gene's germline CDR1 is SSHAT and CDR2 FNYEAQ (reference sequence). CDR3 length equals 12 residues. CDR3 in DNA: TGTGCTAGCAGCTTAGACGGAGAGACCCAGTACTTC. Protein: CASSLDGETQYF.

This clone was seen a few times. The genes are TRBV6-6 and TRBJ1-1, with D possibly being TRBD1 (6 bases). V lost 0 bases, J lost 4 bases, and 9 bases lay in between. This CDR3 is built from 14 residues. CDR1 MNHNY and CDR2 SVGAGI come from the germline V gene (reference sequence). The CDR3 reads CASSYSGGGTEAFF. In DNA form, the CDR3 reads TGTGCCAGCAGTTACTCAGGGGGAGGCACTGAAGCTTTCTTT.

The V call is TRBV19, the J call TRBJ2-5; D unresolved. Between the trimmed V and J ends, which lost 5 bases and 1 base, there was a span of 14 bases. Germline V gene sequence: CDR1 LNHDA, CDR2 SQIVND (reference sequence). This CDR3 is built from 15 residues. CDR3 in DNA: TGTGCCAGTAGTGCTGGAACTACTTCCCAAGAGACCCAGTACTTC. Translating gives CASSAGTTSQETQYF. Full variable domain (outside the CDR3, taken from reference TRBV19 and TRBJ2-5): DGGITQSPKYLFRKEGQNVTLSCEQNLNHDAMYWYRQDPGQGLRLIYYSQIVNDFQKGDIAEGYSVSREKKESFPLTVTSAQKNPTAFYLCASSAGTTSQETQYFGPGTRLLVL.

The V and J genes are TRBV15 and TRBJ1-6; tentatively, D is TRBD1 (5 bases). Germline CDR1 is LNHNV and CDR2 is YYDKDF (reference sequence). The CDR3 is 14 amino acids. The V end lost 0 bases, the J end lost 9 bases, and 9 bases lay between the germline ends. CDR3 region: CATSRDGGFSPLHF. In DNA, the CDR3 is TGTGCCACCAGCAGAGATGGGGGGTTTTCACCCCTCCACTTT.